Sequencing of this T cell receptor (beta chain) was carried out in a study of neoadjuvant anti-PD-1 for oral cavity cancer. For the study at large: Around day 43, patients without progression received a fourth nivolumab dose before surgery.

J lost 0 bases, V lost 7 bases, and 2 bases had no gene match. CDR3 length: 13 amino acids. CDR1 MDHEN and CDR2 SYDVKM come from the germline V gene. Clones were sequenced by immunoSEQ multiplex PCR, and TCRdb holds only the in-frame ones, with some missing. The repertoire has 11,000 to 15,000 clones, approximately 75% of them found once; the top ten carry about 2.5%. Time point described: after neoadjuvant nivolumab, at surgical resection. This TCR was recovered from a person between 40 and 80 years old with oral cavity squamous cell carcinoma. The chain combines TRBV28 with TRBJ1-1; TRBD1 matches 7 bases. The specimen comprised PBMCs, sampled after nivolumab (anti-PD-1) treatment. CDR3 coding DNA: TGTGCCAGCATCAGGGGGTTGAACACTGAAGCTTTCTTT. Residues: CASIRGLNTEAFF.